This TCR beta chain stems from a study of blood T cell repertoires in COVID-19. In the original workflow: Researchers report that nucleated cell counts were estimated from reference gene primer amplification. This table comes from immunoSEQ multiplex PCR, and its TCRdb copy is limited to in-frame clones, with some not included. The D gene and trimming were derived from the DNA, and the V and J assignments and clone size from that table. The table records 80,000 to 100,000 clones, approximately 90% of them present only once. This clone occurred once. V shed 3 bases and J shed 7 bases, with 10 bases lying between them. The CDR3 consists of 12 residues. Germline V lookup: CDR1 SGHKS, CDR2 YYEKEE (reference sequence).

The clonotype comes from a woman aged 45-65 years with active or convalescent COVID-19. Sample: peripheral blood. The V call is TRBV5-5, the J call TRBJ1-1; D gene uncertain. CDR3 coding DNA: TGTGCCAGCAGCTGGCGGAGCGATGAAGCTTTCTTT. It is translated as CASSWRSDEAFF.